The 20 T cell receptor beta chains below were found in one sample sequenced in a study of STAT5B mutations in CD4+ large granular lymphocyte leukemia. The assay was immunoSEQ multiplex PCR, and TCRdb's table has in-frame clones only and misses some. Here the sample spans 25,000 to 35,000 clones, 65% to 80% being singletons. The sequenced sample was CD4+ T cells from blood buffy coats. Source of these receptors: a human donor in good health.

This rearrangement joins TRBV5-4 to TRBJ2-2; D is ambiguous. CDR1 SGHNT and CDR2 YYREEE come from the germline V gene (reference sequence). CDR3 size: 16 residues. V lost 2 bases, J lost 2 bases, and 13 bases lay in between. As DNA, the CDR3 is TGTGCCAGCAGCTTCCGTCATGTCAGTAACACCGGGGAGCTGTTTTTT. It is translated as CASSFRHVSNTGELFF.

The chain joins TRBV5-4 to TRBJ1-6; no reliable D call. Trimming removed 0 bases at V and 1 base at J, with 5 bases between. This CDR3 has 15 residues. Germline values: CDR1 SGHNT, CDR2 YYREEE (reference sequence). In nucleotides, the CDR3 is TGTGCCAGCAGCTTGGGCAGGTCCTATAATTCACCCCTCCACTTT. Its translation: CASSLGRSYNSPLHF. Drawing the rest from reference TRBV5-4 and TRBJ1-6, the complete variable domain is ETGVTQSPTHLIKTRGQQVTLRCSSQSGHNTVSWYQQALGQGPQFIFQYYREEENGRGNFPPRFSGLQFPNYSSELNVNALELDDSALYLCASSLGRSYNSPLHFGNGTRLTVT.

The chain links TRBV11-2 to TRBJ2-1; 11 bases agree with TRBD1. V shed 1 base, J shed 8 bases, and the junction held 10 bases outside the gene matches. Germline CDR1 is SGHAT and CDR2 is FQNNGV. The CDR3 is made up of 17 amino acids. This chain's CDR3 is CASSLGRTGGSHDEQFF. The DNA of the CDR3 is TGTGCCAGCAGCTTAGGAAGGACAGGGGGCTCCCACGATGAGCAGTTCTTC.

The table lists this clone with a few counts. V usage is TRBV7-9 and J usage is TRBJ1-1; D might be TRBD1 (6 bases). Germline values: CDR1 SEHNR, CDR2 FQNEAQ (reference sequence). With 3 bases removed from V and 2 bases from J, the gap between germline ends came to 7 bases. This CDR3 spans 13 amino acids. CDR3 DNA sequence: TGTGCCAGCAGCTTGGACAGCAACACTGAAGCTTTCTTT. It translates to CASSLDSNTEAFF. Filled out from reference TRBV7-9 and TRBJ1-1, the complete variable domain reads DTGVSQNPRHKITKRGQNVTFRCDPISEHNRLYWYRQTLGQGPEFLTYFQNEAQLEKSRLLSDRFSAERPKGSFSTLEIQRTEQGDSAMYLCASSLDSNTEAFFGQGTRLTVV.

In its sample, this clone was seen once. The chain links TRBV9 to TRBJ2-2; possibly TRBD2 for D (6 bases). The CDR3 runs 15 residues. CDR1 and CDR2 from the germline V gene are SGDLS and YYNGEE. Trimming removed 2 bases at V and 4 bases at J, with 12 bases between. The CDR3, as DNA: TGTGCCAGCAGCGTCGGGACTCCCAGCACCGGGGAGCTGTTTTTT. It yields the protein CASSVGTPSTGELFF.

V and J are TRBV5-1 and TRBJ2-2; TRBD1 is a possible D gene (5 bases). CDR1 is SGHRS and CDR2 is YFSETQ in the germline V gene. The V and J ends lost 2 bases and 4 bases respectively, with 15 bases between them. This CDR3 has 16 amino acids. In DNA, the CDR3 is TGCGCCAGCAGCTTAATCCCAGGGATGGTCACCGGGGAGCTGTTTTTT. As protein: CASSLIPGMVTGELFF.

The rearrangement joins TRBV7-2 to TRBJ2-7; D is unclear. The V and J ends lost 5 bases and 0 bases respectively, with 8 bases between them. Germline V gene lookup returns CDR1 SGHTA and CDR2 FQGNSA. The CDR3 loop spans 13 amino acids. Written as DNA, the CDR3 is TGTGCCAGCAGCCAACCTAGCTCCTACGAGCAGTACTTC. This sequence encodes CASSQPSSYEQYF.

This chain joins TRBV25-1 and TRBJ1-5; TRBD1 agrees at 7 bases. CDR1 and CDR2 (germline): MGHDK, SYGVNS. The CDR3 spans 14 residues. V lost 8 bases to trimming and J lost 4 bases; unmatched junction nucleotides: 8. DNA of the CDR3: TGTGCCAGCGGAGCCCAGGGGGGAAATCAGCCCCAGCATTTT. Translated: CASGAQGGNQPQHF. Supplemented by reference TRBV25-1 and TRBJ1-5, the full variable domain reads EADIYQTPRYLVIGTGKKITLECSQTMGHDKMYWYQQDPGMELHLIHYSYGVNSTEKGDLSSESTVSRIRTEHFPLTLESARPSHTSQYLCASGAQGGNQPQHFGDGTRLSIL.

The genes are TRBV15 and TRBJ2-5, with a tentative D call TRBD2 (5 bases). The CDR3 length is 16 residues. CDR1 and CDR2 (germline): LNHNV, YYDKDF (reference sequence). With 0 bases removed from V and 1 base from J, the gap between germline ends came to 12 bases. This CDR3 reads CATSRDRTRVQETQYF. The CDR3 DNA reads TGTGCCACCAGCAGAGATCGGACGAGGGTCCAAGAGACCCAGTACTTC. The entire variable domain, with the rest obtained from reference TRBV15 and TRBJ2-5, is as follows: DAMVIQNPRYQVTQFGKPVTLSCSQTLNHNVMYWYQQKSSQAPKLLFHYYDKDFNNEADTPDNFQSRRPNTSFCFLDIRSPGLGDTAMYLCATSRDRTRVQETQYFGPGTRLLVL.

This clone showed up just a few times. The chain carries TRBV5-1 and TRBJ1-1; D is perhaps TRBD1 (5 bases). This CDR3 spans 14 amino acids. Trimming removed 6 bases at V and 4 bases at J, with 16 bases between. In germline, CDR1 is SGHRS, CDR2 YFSETQ. The CDR3 sequence: CASTWVYGGTEAFF. The CDR3 nucleotides are TGCGCCAGCACGTGGGTCTACGGGGGCACTGAAGCTTTCTTT. The full variable domain, its missing parts supplied by reference TRBV5-1 and TRBJ1-1, is KAGVTQTPRYLIKTRGQQVTLSCSPISGHRSVSWYQQTPGQGLQFLFEYFSETQRNKGNFPGRFSGRQFSNSRSEMNVSTLELGDSALYLCASTWVYGGTEAFFGQGTRLTVV.

CDR3 protein: CASSKTGTGDSPLHF. The CDR3 DNA reads as TGTGCCAGCAGCAAAACCGGGACAGGGGATTCACCCCTCCACTTT. The genes are TRBV11-2 and TRBJ1-6; the match to TRBD1 covers 10 bases. The CDR3 loop spans 15 amino acids. The V gene's germline CDR1 is SGHAT and CDR2 FQNNGV. The V gene end was trimmed by 5 bases and the J gene end by 8 bases; junction bases not matched to a gene: 6.

The rearrangement uses TRBV9 and TRBJ2-7, with a tentative D call TRBD2 (5 bases). This CDR3 is built from 14 residues. The germline V gene has CDR1 SGDLS and CDR2 YYNGEE. V shed 0 bases and J shed 2 bases, with 9 bases lying between them. CDR3 loop: CASSVGRATYEQYF. DNA for the CDR3: TGTGCCAGCAGCGTAGGGCGGGCTACCTACGAGCAGTACTTC.

The chain combines TRBV7-8 with TRBJ2-1, with D possibly being TRBD1 (6 bases). V was clipped by 5 bases and J by 12 bases, with 14 bases between them. The length of the CDR3 is 12 residues. Germline V gene data show CDR1 as SGHVS and CDR2 as FQNEAQ. CDR3 nucleotides: TGTGCCAGCAGCCCACAGGGCCTCTGGCAGTTCTTC. It codes for CASSPQGLWQFF.

CDR3 sequence reads: CSAVQTYEQYF. CDR3 in DNA: TGCAGCGCCGTTCAGACTTACGAGCAGTACTTC. This chain uses TRBV29-1 with TRBJ2-5; D uncertain. The DNA end favors TRBJ2-7, so the J call may be wrong. CDR1 SQVTM and CDR2 ANQGSEA come from the germline V gene. This CDR3 region has 11 residues.

The chain is built from TRBV2 and TRBJ1-2; 7 bases line up with TRBD1. This CDR3 region has 17 residues. V lost 5 bases, J lost 5 bases, and 17 bases stayed unmatched. The germline gives CDR1 SNHLY, CDR2 FYNNEI. CDR3 loop: CASSSWGGTALGYGYTF. DNA for the CDR3: TGTGCCAGCAGTTCCTGGGGCGGGACAGCCTTAGGGTATGGCTACACCTTC.

This clone was detected once. Here the CDR3 reads CASSIVNEKLFF. In DNA form, the CDR3 reads TGTGCCAGTAGTATCGTTAATGAAAAACTGTTTTTT. The chain has TRBV19 and TRBJ1-4; D ambiguous. Germline lookup yields CDR1 LNHDA and CDR2 SQIVND (reference sequence). Trimming removed 3 bases at V and 4 bases at J, with 3 bases between. The CDR3 consists of 12 residues.

This clone was picked up a small number of times. The chain couples TRBV7-9 to TRBJ1-1; TRBD1 agrees at 7 bases. The CDR3 runs 17 residues. With 5 bases clipped from V and 2 bases from J, the junction kept 14 bases outside the gene matches. Germline V CDR1 and CDR2: SEHNR, FQNEAQ (reference sequence). The CDR3 coding sequence is TGTGCCAGCAGCCGTAGTTGGACAGGCCGAGCCAACACTGAAGCTTTCTTT. It specifies CASSRSWTGRANTEAFF.

In its sample, this clone was seen a few times. The chain combines TRBV4-3 with TRBJ2-2; D is unresolved. CDR3 length: 13 residues. V was cut by 2 bases and J by 7 bases, with 8 bases left in between. Germline V gives CDR1 LGHNA, CDR2 YSLEER. CDR3 loop: CASSQQYSGELFF. The CDR3 DNA reads TGCGCCAGCAGCCAACAATACAGCGGGGAGCTGTTTTTT.

The chain combines TRBV25-1 with TRBJ1-1; 8 bases are a match to TRBD1. Germline loops: CDR1 MGHDK, CDR2 SYGVNS. Trimming cost V 4 bases and J 6 bases; bases outside gene matches: 4. This CDR3 has 13 residues. The CDR3 nucleotides are TGTGCCAGCAGTGTGGCAGGGGGCTCTGAAGCTTTCTTT. As protein: CASSVAGGSEAFF.

The chain links TRBV13 to TRBJ2-7; no definite D call. Germline CDR1 PRHDT, CDR2 FYEKMQ (reference sequence). The CDR3 covers 15 residues. Trimming took 4 bases from V and 0 from J, leaving 13 bases between them. As DNA, the CDR3 is TGTGCCAGCAGCTCGAGATCCGCCCCCTCCTACGAGCAGTACGTC. Translated, it gives CASSSRSAPSYEQYV.